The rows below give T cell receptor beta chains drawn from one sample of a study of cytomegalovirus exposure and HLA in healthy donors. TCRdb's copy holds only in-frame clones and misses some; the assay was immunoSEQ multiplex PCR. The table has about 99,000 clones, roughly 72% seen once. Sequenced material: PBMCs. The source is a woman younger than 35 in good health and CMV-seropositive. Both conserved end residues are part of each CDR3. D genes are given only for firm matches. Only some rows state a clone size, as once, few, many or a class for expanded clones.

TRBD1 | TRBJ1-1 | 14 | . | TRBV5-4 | CASSPRTGTTEAFF | TGTGCCAGCAGCCCCAGGACAGGAACCACTGAAGCTTTCTTT
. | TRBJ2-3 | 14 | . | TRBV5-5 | CASSLVRITDTQYF | TGTGCCAGCAGCTTGGTCAGGATAACAGATACGCAGTATTTT
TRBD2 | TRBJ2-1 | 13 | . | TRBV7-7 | CASSFSGDNEQFF | TGTGCTAGCAGCTTTAGCGGGGACAATGAGCAGTTCTTC
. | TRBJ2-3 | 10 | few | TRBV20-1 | CSARSDTQYF | TGCAGTGCTAGGTCGGATACGCAGTATTTT
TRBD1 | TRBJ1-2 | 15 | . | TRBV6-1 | CASSKDRVAVNGYTF | TGTGCCAGCAGCAAGGACAGGGTGGCTGTAAATGGCTACACCTTC
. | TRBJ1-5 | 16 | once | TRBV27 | CASSTYLGGSAQPQHF | TGTGCCAGCAGTACCTACCTCGGGGGTTCTGCTCAGCCCCAGCATTTT
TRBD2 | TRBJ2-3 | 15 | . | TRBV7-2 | CASSFRGLAGDTQYF | TGTGCCAGCAGCTTCCGCGGACTAGCGGGAGATACGCAGTATTTT
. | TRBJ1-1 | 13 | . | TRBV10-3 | CAISGSGNTEAFF | TGTGCCATCAGTGGATCGGGGAACACTGAAGCTTTCTTT
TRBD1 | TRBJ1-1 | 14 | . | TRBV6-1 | CASSARGADTEAFF | TGTGCCAGCAGTGCCAGGGGGGCTGACACTGAAGCTTTCTTT
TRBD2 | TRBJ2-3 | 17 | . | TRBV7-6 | CASSSTTSGTSTDTQYF | TGTGCCAGCAGCTCGACGACTAGCGGGACTAGCACAGATACGCAGTATTTT
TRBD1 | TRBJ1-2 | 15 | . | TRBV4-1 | CASSQLDRGQTGYTF | TGCGCCAGCAGCCAGCTCGACAGGGGACAGACTGGCTACACCTTC
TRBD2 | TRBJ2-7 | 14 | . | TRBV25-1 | CASSGTISSYEQYF | TGTGCCAGCTCCGGGACTATCAGCTCCTACGAGCAGTACTTC